This TCR beta chain is from a study of cytomegalovirus exposure and HLA in healthy donors. Study-level information: Sequencing of roughly 180 million T cells in an earlier analysis found about 120 million unique TCR beta sequences.

The primer mix had 60 Vbeta and 13 Jbeta primers. Sequencing was performed with immunoSEQ multiplex PCR; in TCRdb, only in-frame clones are kept and a portion is missing. The sample shows about 120,000 clones, approximately 9.4% of them seen only once. Study outcomes and limitations: There were several of the most significant clusters that appeared linked to common viral pathogens in a later analysis. Later analysis found that TCR beta chains associated with HLA were more clonally expanded than other, equally common chains. Sequencing likely produced, as an artifact, a cluster of highly shared sequence variants.

With regard to this clone: Its antigen is not known.

The CDR3 runs 17 residues. V was clipped by 7 bases and J by 5 bases; unmatched bases: 12. CDR1 is SGHTA, CDR2 FQGTGA, per germline. The TCR sequence derives from a man younger than 40 in good health and CMV-seronegative. The specimen sequenced was PBMCs. The J gene is TRBJ2-7, the V gene TRBV7-3; 15 bases map to TRBD2. The CDR3 nucleotides read TGTGCCAGCACCCTTCGGGGACTAGCGGGAGGTCCCCACGAGCAGTACTTC. It is translated as CASTLRGLAGGPHEQYF.